This TCR beta chain was profiled in a study of T cells after yellow fever vaccination. Notes on the study in general: Almost no vaccine-responding clonotypes were detectable in day 0 sorted memory subsets. FACS-sorted repertoires could harbor abundant contaminating bulk-population clonotypes. When the response was secondary, it was weaker but reached its peak faster, day 5 versus 15. Primary-vaccination clones mostly resurfaced post-booster (around 96% CD4, roughly 90% CD8).

One entry per CDR3 protein, called by TCRdb with MiXCR from the 5' RACE reads. The data hold 30,000 to 35,000 distinct CDR3 sequences, with approximately 6.6% observed a single time. V lost 5 bases and J lost 3, with 17 bases in between. Germline lookup yields CDR1 SGHVS and CDR2 FQNEAQ. The CDR3 is 15 residues long. This clonotype was seen repeatedly, ten times or more. The source of this sequence is a man between 18 and 35 years old who received the YFV17D yellow fever vaccine. V gene TRBV7-8 combines with J gene TRBJ2-7; tentatively, D is TRBD2 (6 bases). Sequencing used PBMCs, either bulk or a sorted T-cell subset (CD4+, CD8+, memory, or dextramer-sorted; not recorded which), obtained on the day of the first yellow fever vaccination. The chain's CDR3 is CASSQEGTPFYEQYF. DNA for the CDR3: TGTGCCAGCAGCCAGGAGGGGACTCCATTCTACGAGCAGTACTTC.